Listed below are T cell receptor beta chains from one sample, sequenced in a study of T cell repertoires in cytomegalovirus infection. No cognate antigen is known for these TCRs. TCRdb reanalysed the reads using MiXCR and keeps one entry per CDR3 protein. In the table there are some 320,000 distinct CDR3 sequences, approximately 32% of which are singletons. The input for sequencing was cultured PBMCs, taken from culture after CMV antigen stimulation. All receptors derive from a human donor in good health (CMV status not recorded). Some clones in this sample may be carry-over from other donors' samples. Each CDR3 is given with its conserved first and last residue. The order of the fields is J gene, clone size, V gene, D gene, CDR3 DNA, CDR3 protein. D genes are given only for firm matches. Rows give clone size only sometimes, using once, few, many, or a class for an expanded clone.

j_call: TRBJ2-5
clone_size: many
v_call: TRBV7-2
d_call: NA
cdr3_nt: TGTGCCAGCAGCCCCCGGACAGCCCAAGAGACCCAGTACTTC
cdr3_aa: CASSPRTAQETQYF

j_call: TRBJ1-2
clone_size: NA
v_call: TRBV7-3
d_call: NA
cdr3_nt: TGTGCCAGCAGCTTAACCGGGCGCTCCGATGGCTACACCTTC
cdr3_aa: CASSLTGRSDGYTF

j_call: TRBJ2-1
clone_size: NA
v_call: TRBV4-1
d_call: NA
cdr3_nt: TGCGCCAGCAGCCATCCCGCGGAGGGGGCCTCCTACAATGAGCAGTTCTTC
cdr3_aa: CASSHPAEGASYNEQFF

j_call: TRBJ1-1
clone_size: few
v_call: TRBV12-3/TRBV12-4
d_call: NA
cdr3_nt: TGTGCCAGCAGTTTCTCCGGGGCGAACACTGAAGCTTTCTTT
cdr3_aa: CASSFSGANTEAFF

j_call: TRBJ1-5
clone_size: few
v_call: TRBV28
d_call: TRBD1
cdr3_nt: TGTGCCAGCAGTACCGGACAGGGGCCATATAGCAATCAGCCCCAGCATTTT
cdr3_aa: CASSTGQGPYSNQPQHF

j_call: TRBJ2-7
clone_size: NA
v_call: TRBV18
d_call: TRBD2
cdr3_nt: TGTGCCAGCTCACCAGCGTCTAGCGGTACCTACGAGCAGTACTTC
cdr3_aa: CASSPASSGTYEQYF

j_call: TRBJ2-7
clone_size: NA
v_call: TRBV19
d_call: NA
cdr3_nt: TGTGCCAGTAGTCCCGGGATAGCCGGTGCGGGGGAGCAGTACTTC
cdr3_aa: CASSPGIAGAGEQYF

j_call: TRBJ1-1
clone_size: many
v_call: TRBV7-2
d_call: NA
cdr3_nt: TGTGCCAGCAGCTTAGCGGGGTCCGGCGTCAACATGAACACTGAAGCTTTCTTT
cdr3_aa: CASSLAGSGVNMNTEAFF

j_call: TRBJ1-1
clone_size: NA
v_call: TRBV6-5
d_call: NA
cdr3_nt: TGTGCCAGCAGTACATCCTCGGGACCTCCCCGTGAAGCTTTCTTT
cdr3_aa: CASSTSSGPPREAFF

j_call: TRBJ2-7
clone_size: many
v_call: TRBV2
d_call: TRBD1
cdr3_nt: TGTGCCAGCAGTGAAAGGTTGGGGAACAGGGGGGATACTTACGAGCAGTACTTC
cdr3_aa: CASSERLGNRGDTYEQYF

j_call: TRBJ1-4
clone_size: few
v_call: TRBV11-2
d_call: NA
cdr3_nt: TGTGCCAGCAGCTTAGTGTCCAATGAAAAACTGTTTTTT
cdr3_aa: CASSLVSNEKLFF

j_call: TRBJ1-5
clone_size: NA
v_call: TRBV2
d_call: TRBD1
cdr3_nt: TGTGCCAGGAGCGGGGGACAGGGCAGGCAGCCCCAGCATTTT
cdr3_aa: CARSGGQGRQPQHF

j_call: TRBJ1-1
clone_size: few
v_call: TRBV2
d_call: NA
cdr3_nt: TGTGCCAGCAGTGAAGCGGCAGGGGAAGCTTTCTTT
cdr3_aa: CASSEAAGEAFF

j_call: TRBJ2-5
clone_size: NA
v_call: TRBV7-1
d_call: TRBD2
cdr3_nt: TGTGCCAGCAGCCCCCCGGGGGGGCCGGAGACCCAGTACTTC
cdr3_aa: CASSPPGGPETQYF

j_call: TRBJ2-7
clone_size: many
v_call: TRBV7-2
d_call: NA
cdr3_nt: TGTGCCAGCAGTTCATCGCGGGGATCCTACGAGCAGTACTTC
cdr3_aa: CASSSSRGSYEQYF

j_call: TRBJ1-5
clone_size: many
v_call: TRBV7-2
d_call: NA
cdr3_nt: TGTGCCAGCAGCTTAGTGAGGCCCAGGTACTTCAGCAATCAGCCCCAGCATTTT
cdr3_aa: CASSLVRPRYFSNQPQHF

j_call: TRBJ2-1
clone_size: NA
v_call: TRBV7-3
d_call: NA
cdr3_nt: TGTGCCAGCAGCCCCACCGGGGGGCTAAGGGATGAGCAGTTCTTC
cdr3_aa: CASSPTGGLRDEQFF

j_call: TRBJ2-7
clone_size: NA
v_call: TRBV7-2
d_call: TRBD2
cdr3_nt: TGTGCCAGCAGCTTAGCCGGGACTAGAGTTGACGAGCAGTACTTC
cdr3_aa: CASSLAGTRVDEQYF

j_call: TRBJ2-2
clone_size: NA
v_call: TRBV2
d_call: NA
cdr3_nt: TGTGCCAGTTTACAGGGCCGAGTGAACACCGGGGAGCTGTTTTTT
cdr3_aa: CASLQGRVNTGELFF

j_call: TRBJ1-1
clone_size: many
v_call: TRBV5-1
d_call: NA
cdr3_nt: TGCGCCAGCAGCTTTACCTTCTCCGAACTTGCTAGAGGCACTGAAGCTTTCTTT
cdr3_aa: CASSFTFSELARGTEAFF

j_call: TRBJ1-1
clone_size: NA
v_call: TRBV20-1
d_call: NA
cdr3_nt: TGCACTGCTAGGGCGTTGAACACTGAAGCTTTCTTT
cdr3_aa: CTARALNTEAFF